A single TCR beta chain is shown here with its context. Its cognate antigen is unknown. The protocol was immunoSEQ multiplex PCR, while the TCRdb copy is restricted to in-frame clones and leaves out a portion. The table includes more than 95,000 clones, 86% detected once. These data are taken from a study of T cell responses to AZD1222 COVID-19 vaccine. Study results and limitations: Just five or six AZD1222 recipients tested seropositive at baseline.

The CDR3 has 15 amino acids. J lost 3 bases, V lost 7 bases, and 10 bases had no gene match. CDR1 is MDHEN and CDR2 is SYDVKM in the germline V gene. This TCR derives from an adult who received the MenACWY meningococcal vaccine as a control. The chain is built from TRBV28 and TRBJ2-7, with TRBD1 identical over 9 bases. Material: peripheral blood, obtained 28 days after the second dose of the MenACWY control vaccine. This chain's CDR3 is CASKTPTGGIYEQYF. The CDR3 DNA reads as TGTGCCAGCAAAACCCCCACAGGGGGCATCTACGAGCAGTACTTC.